This is a list of T cell receptor beta chains from one sample in a study of shared clonotypes between healthy human individuals. Here immunoSEQ multiplex PCR was the method, and the copy in TCRdb shows in-frame clones only, minus some. Of around 640,000 clones in the sample, approximately 96% were seen once. Sequencing used naive CD8+ T cells sorted from blood. Every receptor here comes from a woman under 40 in good health. Each CDR3 is given with its conserved first and last residue. D genes are given only for firm matches. Part of the rows lack a size; the others show once, few, many or a class for expanded clones.

D gene	V gene	clone size	J gene	CDR3 protein	CDR3 DNA
-	TRBV7-8	-	TRBJ1-1	CASSLAGEGWDTEAFF	TGTGCCAGCAGCTTAGCAGGTGAGGGATGGGACACTGAAGCTTTCTTT
TRBD2	TRBV27	-	TRBJ2-5	CASVGGSSQGETQYF	TGTGCCAGCGTAGGCGGGAGCAGCCAGGGAGAGACCCAGTACTTC
-	TRBV9	-	TRBJ1-1	CASSAGGGTEAFF	TGTGCCAGCAGCGCGGGGGGAGGAACTGAAGCTTTCTTT
-	TRBV5-6	-	TRBJ2-7	CASSLDISYEQYF	TGTGCCAGCAGCTTGGACATCTCCTACGAGCAGTACTTC
TRBD1	TRBV5-6	-	TRBJ2-7	CASSWGTGGYEQYF	TGTGCCAGCAGCTGGGGGACAGGGGGTTACGAGCAGTACTTC
-	TRBV4-1	-	TRBJ2-1	CASSLGVPDEQFF	TGCGCCAGCAGCCTCGGAGTGCCGGACGAGCAGTTCTTC
-	TRBV9	-	TRBJ2-3	CASESTGSDTQYF	TGTGCCAGCGAAAGCACAGGGTCAGATACGCAGTATTTT
-	TRBV10-3	-	TRBJ1-1	CAIRWGNTEAFF	TGTGCCATCAGGTGGGGGAACACTGAAGCTTTCTTT
TRBD1	TRBV28	-	TRBJ1-1	CASTTNRGRGTEAFF	TGTGCCAGCACAACTAACAGGGGGCGGGGCACTGAAGCTTTCTTT
-	TRBV7-9	once	TRBJ1-2	CASSLGPQGSHYGYTF	TGTGCCAGCAGCTTAGGCCCGCAGGGATCACACTATGGCTACACCTTC
-	TRBV5-8	-	TRBJ1-4	CASSTAQWMGATNEKLFF	TGTGCCAGCAGCACGGCTCAGTGGATGGGTGCAACTAATGAAAAACTGTTTTTT
-	TRBV27	-	TRBJ2-4	CASSQQGLGGGIQYF	TGTGCCAGCAGTCAACAGGGGCTTGGGGGGGGCATTCAGTACTTC
-	TRBV6-1	-	TRBJ1-2	CASSDRATGVSYGYTF	TGTGCCAGCAGTGATCGAGCAACGGGAGTTAGCTATGGCTACACCTTC
TRBD2	TRBV27	once	TRBJ2-3	CASSITSGSSDTQYF	TGTGCCAGCAGTATAACTAGCGGGAGCTCAGATACGCAGTATTTT
-	TRBV27	-	TRBJ2-7	CASSSRAGNEQYF	TGTGCCAGCAGTTCCCGGGCGGGCAACGAGCAGTACTTC
TRBD2	TRBV5-1	once	TRBJ2-7	CASSFGTNTYEQYF	TGCGCCAGCAGCTTTGGGACTAACACCTACGAGCAGTACTTC
TRBD1	TRBV19	once	TRBJ1-1	CASQHRDSTEAFF	TGTGCCAGTCAACACCGGGACAGCACTGAAGCTTTCTTT
TRBD1	TRBV5-4	-	TRBJ2-1	CASSPDAGTAYNEQFF	TGTGCCAGCAGCCCTGATGCCGGGACAGCGTACAATGAGCAGTTCTTC
-	TRBV11-3	-	TRBJ2-4	CATLLDTLAKNIQYF	TGTGCCACGCTCCTAGACACCCTAGCCAAAAACATTCAGTACTTC
-	TRBV7-6	-	TRBJ2-5	CASSHEETQYF	TGTGCCAGCAGCCACGAGGAGACCCAGTACTTC
-	TRBV7-3	-	TRBJ2-7	CASSSMRTFYEQYF	TGTGCCAGCAGCTCAATGAGGACTTTTTACGAGCAGTACTTC
-	TRBV18	once	TRBJ2-5	CASSPPDPTAHLETQYF	TGTGCCAGCTCACCACCGGATCCAACAGCGCATCTGGAGACCCAGTACTTC
-	TRBV5-6	-	TRBJ2-7	CASSFLKEVDEQYF	TGTGCCAGCAGCTTTCTCAAGGAGGTCGACGAGCAGTACTTC
-	TRBV29-1	-	TRBJ2-7	CSVVPRDRNEQYF	TGCAGCGTTGTCCCCAGGGATAGAAACGAGCAGTACTTC
-	TRBV9	-	TRBJ1-1	CASSVWSGARGGTEAFF	TGTGCCAGCAGCGTATGGTCAGGGGCCCGAGGGGGCACTGAAGCTTTCTTT
TRBD1	TRBV19	-	TRBJ2-4	CASSIGQGIDIQYF	TGTGCCAGTAGTATAGGACAGGGTATTGACATTCAGTACTTC
-	TRBV27	-	TRBJ2-3	CASSLGPGTIADTQYF	TGTGCCAGCAGTTTAGGCCCGGGGACAATAGCAGATACGCAGTATTTT
-	TRBV19	-	TRBJ1-5	CASSISGYSNQPQHF	TGTGCCAGTAGTATATCTGGTTATAGCAATCAGCCCCAGCATTTT
-	TRBV27	-	TRBJ2-7	CASSFLGRGGLSYEQYF	TGTGCCAGCAGTTTTCTCGGTCGGGGCGGACTCTCCTACGAGCAGTACTTC
TRBD2	TRBV6-1	-	TRBJ2-7	CASSEALAGNEQYF	TGTGCCAGCAGTGAAGCACTAGCGGGGAACGAGCAGTACTTC
-	TRBV28	once	TRBJ2-1	CASTRRESSYNEQFF	TGTGCCAGCACCCGACGGGAGAGCTCCTACAATGAGCAGTTCTTC
-	TRBV6-1	-	TRBJ2-7	CASSEEVSYPSYEQYF	TGTGCCAGCAGTGAAGAGGTGTCATACCCCTCCTACGAGCAGTACTTC
TRBD2	TRBV27	-	TRBJ2-7	CASSSTGTSGRGERYEQYF	TGTGCCAGCAGTTCCACCGGGACTAGCGGGAGGGGGGAAAGGTACGAGCAGTACTTC
-	TRBV6-5	-	TRBJ2-4	CASSPLDKNIQYF	TGTGCCAGCTCCCCTTTGGACAAAAACATTCAGTACTTC
TRBD1	TRBV5-6	once	TRBJ2-1	CASSLSTGEKYNEQFF	TGTGCCAGCAGCCTATCGACAGGGGAAAAATACAATGAGCAGTTCTTC
-	TRBV6-5	-	TRBJ1-1	CASSYSRGLSTEAFF	TGTGCCAGCAGTTACTCGCGGGGGTTGAGCACTGAAGCTTTCTTT
TRBD1	TRBV7-8	-	TRBJ1-1	CASSLGRGRQLTEAFF	TGTGCCAGCAGCTTAGGCAGGGGGCGGCAGCTCACTGAAGCTTTCTTT
-	TRBV2	-	TRBJ1-1	CASRQEGYTEAFF	TGTGCCAGCCGACAGGAGGGGTATACTGAAGCTTTCTTT
-	TRBV6-5	-	TRBJ2-7	CASSYSTGEIPYEQYF	TGTGCCAGCAGTTACTCAACCGGGGAAATACCCTACGAGCAGTACTTC
TRBD2	TRBV5-8	once	TRBJ2-5	CASSSGAGGGETQYF	TGTGCCAGCAGCTCGGGAGCGGGAGGAGGTGAGACCCAGTACTTC
TRBD2	TRBV27	-	TRBJ2-1	CASSLAGEYNEQFF	TGTGCCAGCTCCCTAGCGGGAGAGTACAATGAGCAGTTCTTC
-	TRBV14	-	TRBJ1-1	CASSHTEVEAFF	TGTGCCAGCAGCCATACAGAGGTCGAAGCTTTCTTT
TRBD2	TRBV6-5	-	TRBJ2-7	CASSYGGLADYEQYF	TGTGCCAGCAGTTACGGGGGACTAGCGGACTACGAGCAGTACTTC
-	TRBV27	-	TRBJ2-7	CASSLKPPGHIGVYEQYF	TGTGCCAGCAGCCTCAAACCTCCGGGACACATAGGGGTCTACGAGCAGTACTTC
-	TRBV6-6	-	TRBJ1-4	CASTPGPFLIEKLFF	TGTGCCAGCACACCGGGACCGTTCCTTATTGAAAAACTGTTTTTT
TRBD2	TRBV10-3	once	TRBJ2-7	CAIKLADPYEQYF	TGTGCCATCAAGCTAGCGGACCCCTACGAGCAGTACTTC
-	TRBV28	-	TRBJ1-5	CASGGRVKYQPQHF	TGTGCCAGTGGGGGGCGGGTCAAGTATCAGCCCCAGCATTTT
TRBD2	TRBV7-9	few	TRBJ2-7	CASSPPSGEIEQYF	TGTGCCAGCAGCCCCCCTAGCGGAGAGATCGAGCAGTACTTC
-	TRBV30	-	TRBJ1-5	CAWSPDSGSNQPQHF	TGTGCCTGGAGCCCGGACAGCGGGAGCAATCAGCCCCAGCATTTT
-	TRBV4-1	once	TRBJ1-6	CASSHPGVRYSPLHF	TGCGCCAGCAGCCACCCGGGAGTACGTTATTCACCCCTCCACTTT
TRBD2	TRBV19	-	TRBJ2-1	CASSSIPGLAGGWWSNEQFF	TGTGCCAGTAGTAGCATACCGGGACTAGCGGGAGGATGGTGGAGCAATGAGCAGTTCTTC
-	TRBV5-1	-	TRBJ2-7	CATRGDSYEQYF	TGCGCCACCCGGGGCGACTCCTACGAGCAGTACTTC
-	TRBV1	-	TRBJ2-1	CTSSQVSTGSLHNEQFF	TGCACCAGCAGCCAAGTCTCGACAGGGTCTCTTCACAATGAGCAGTTCTTC
-	TRBV27	-	TRBJ1-1	CASSLHLNTEAFF	TGTGCCAGCAGTTTACACCTGAACACTGAAGCTTTCTTT
-	TRBV29-1	-	TRBJ2-1	CSALDLDNEQFF	TGCAGCGCTCTAGACCTGGACAATGAGCAGTTCTTC
TRBD1	TRBV27	-	TRBJ2-1	CASSRGQAPRGQFF	TGTGCCAGCAGCCGCGGACAGGCTCCAAGGGGGCAGTTCTTC
-	TRBV27	-	TRBJ1-5	CASSFFGHQPQHF	TGTGCCAGCAGTTTCTTCGGACATCAGCCCCAGCATTTT
-	TRBV28	-	TRBJ2-1	CASSSLEGHEQFF	TGTGCCAGCAGTTCCCTAGAAGGCCATGAGCAGTTCTTC
-	TRBV5-6	once	TRBJ1-2	CASSWQSAPYGYTF	TGTGCCAGCAGCTGGCAGTCTGCGCCCTATGGCTACACCTTC
-	TRBV27	-	TRBJ1-5	CASSLNPTGINQPQHF	TGTGCCAGCAGTTTAAATCCAACAGGGATCAATCAGCCCCAGCATTTT